The 9 T cell receptor beta chains below come from one sample, sequenced in a study of Ad26.COV2.S vaccination and SARS-CoV-2 variants. The treatment was: 15 to 20 received Ad26.COV2.S at low or high dose, single or two shots; five or six received placebo; per-sample allocation not given. After the first vaccine or placebo injection, samples were drawn on day 63. The method was immunoSEQ multiplex PCR; TCRdb's version includes in-frame clones alone and lacks a portion of them. The repertoire holds roughly 380,000 clones, with about 88% as singletons. The material was peripheral blood, obtained in a trial of Ad26.COV2.S vaccine versus placebo. The receptors come from a person between 18 and 59 years old who received the Ad26.COV2.S COVID-19 vaccine or a placebo.

As to this clone: A much larger clone sits a single nucleotide away, making a read error possible. Other DNA sequences of this sample code for an identical CDR3. The chain carries TRBV6-5 and TRBJ1-1; weak D call: TRBD1 (6 bases). Germline V gene lookup returns CDR1 MNHEY and CDR2 SVGAGI. CDR3 size: 14 residues. V gave up 0 bases and J gave up 1 base, with 6 bases separating them. Here the CDR3 DNA reads TGTGCCAGCAGTTACTCAGGGGGGAACACTGAAGCTTTCTTT. Residues: CASSYSGGNTEAFF.

The gene calls are TRBV5-8 and TRBJ2-3, with D hard to call. The germline V gene has CDR1 SGHTS and CDR2 YDEGEE. This CDR3 is 15 amino acids long. The V and J ends lost 4 bases and 2 bases respectively, with 14 bases between them. DNA for the CDR3: TGTGCCAGCAGCCCCCGGGCCCCAATCACAGATACGCAGTATTTT. Protein sequence: CASSPRAPITDTQYF.

This clone was seen once. The CDR3 protein is CASSRWGSGESGANVLTF. The CDR3 DNA follows: TGTGCCAGCAGCCGTTGGGGCAGTGGGGAATCTGGGGCCAACGTCCTGACTTTC. The chain joins TRBV7-9 to TRBJ2-6; tentatively, D is TRBD1 (5 bases). The V and J ends lost 5 bases and 1 base respectively, with 18 bases between them. CDR1 and CDR2 from the germline V gene are SEHNR and FQNEAQ (reference sequence). The length of the CDR3 is 18 residues.

This clone was observed a few times. The chain joins TRBV7-8 to TRBJ2-7, with a tentative D call TRBD2 (6 bases). The CDR3 runs 14 residues. V was trimmed by 5 bases and J by 0 bases, leaving 11 bases between them. Germline V gene lookup returns CDR1 SGHVS and CDR2 FQNEAQ. CDR3 sequence reads: CASSRDFNSYEQYF. DNA of the CDR3: TGTGCCAGCAGCCGGGACTTTAACTCCTACGAGCAGTACTTC.

This chain uses TRBV19 with TRBJ2-5; D gene unclear. CDR3 length: 13 residues. Germline CDR1 reads LNHDA; CDR2 reads SQIVND (reference sequence). V was trimmed by 3 bases and J by 1 base, leaving 6 bases between them. CDR3 amino acids: CASSMRIQETQYF. For the CDR3, the DNA is TGTGCCAGTAGTATGCGTATCCAAGAGACCCAGTACTTC.

The rearrangement uses TRBV12-3 or TRBV12-4 and TRBJ2-3; tentatively, D is TRBD2 (5 bases). CDR3 size: 13 residues. The germline V and J ends were trimmed by 6 bases and 5 bases, with 12 bases remaining between them. CDR3 protein: CASRQNSGDTQYF. CDR3 sequence (DNA): TGTGCCAGCAGGCAAAACAGCGGAGATACGCAGTATTTT.

In DNA, the CDR3 is TGTGCCAGCAGCGCCAGGACTAGCGGGAGCTCCTACAATGAGCAGTTCTTC. Protein sequence: CASSARTSGSSYNEQFF. The genes are TRBV9 and TRBJ2-1; 13 bases are a match to TRBD2. This CDR3 spans 17 amino acids. Trimming removed 3 bases from V and 0 bases from J; junction bases left unmatched: 3. In germline, CDR1 is SGDLS, CDR2 YYNGEE.

The chain joins TRBV5-1 to TRBJ1-2, with D unresolved. The CDR3 contains 12 residues. The ends were cut back, 4 bases at V and 8 bases at J, with 12 bases in the middle. Per germline, CDR1 SGHRS and CDR2 YFSETQ. CDR3 nucleotides: TGCGCCAGCAGCCCTACATCGGAGGGCTACACCTTC. Its translation: CASSPTSEGYTF. The full variable domain, completed using reference TRBV5-1 and TRBJ1-2, is KAGVTQTPRYLIKTRGQQVTLSCSPISGHRSVSWYQQTPGQGLQFLFEYFSETQRNKGNFPGRFSGRQFSNSRSEMNVSTLELGDSALYLCASSPTSEGYTFGSGTRLTVV.

The rearrangement joins TRBV29-1 to TRBJ1-3; unclear D gene. CDR1 and CDR2 (germline): SQVTM, ANQGSEA. This CDR3 is built from 12 residues. The ends were cut back, 4 bases at V and 0 bases at J, with 4 bases in the middle. CDR3 loop: CSVGVSGNTIYF. The CDR3, as DNA: TGCAGCGTTGGCGTCTCTGGAAACACCATATATTTT.